This T cell receptor beta chain was sequenced during a study of cytomegalovirus exposure and HLA in healthy donors. About the study: As released early, the data held 70 million to 100 million unique TCRs from HLA-typed donors.

The PCR used 60 Vbeta and 13 Jbeta primers. Repertoires were generated with immunoSEQ multiplex PCR, while TCRdb's copy carries only in-frame clones and drops some. The data show tens of thousands of clones, with 62% seen just once and approximately 5.8% held by the top ten. All the people who gave samples were healthy bone marrow donors. The CDR3 extends over 15 amino acids. V trimming: 2 bases; J trimming: 8 bases; junction bases outside the gene matches: 9. Per germline, CDR1 SGHRS and CDR2 YFSETQ. The chain uses TRBV5-1 and TRBJ2-4, with 8 nucleotides matching TRBD1. The specimen was PBMCs. This clonotype was sampled from a woman in her twenties or thirties in good health and CMV-seropositive. In DNA, the CDR3 is TGCGCCAGCAGCTTTGGCTCCGGGACAGGTGACATTCAGTACTTC. It encodes CASSFGSGTGDIQYF.